This TCR beta chain was sequenced for a study of T cells in Graves' hyperthyroidism and ophthalmopathy. Notes on the study in general: A model using 13 V-J features told ophthalmopathy apart from stable hyperthyroidism.

Hyperthyroidism had been newly diagnosed in patients aged 18 to 65, and its duration was under 2 months. Uncontrolled infection, other autoimmune disease, pregnancy or lactation led to exclusion. In this sample, this clonotype turned up a few times. As yet, its antigen is unknown. RNA transcripts served as the template for amplifying TCR beta CDR3 regions. When the TCR CDR3 underwent first-round RT-PCR, the HTBI primer set was used. TCRdb used MiXCR to reprocess the multiplex PCR reads, holding one entry per CDR3 protein. The repertoire includes approximately 560,000 distinct CDR3 sequences, more than 15% of them detected once, and under 8% sits in the top ten. Trimming took off 7 bases at V and 9 bases at J, with 13 bases between the two ends. The CDR3 covers 11 residues. CDR1 is SQVTM, CDR2 ANQGSEA, per germline.

This receptor was identified in a woman younger than 45 with Graves' hyperthyroidism. The sample was blood. This rearrangement joins TRBV29-1 to TRBJ2-1; D might be TRBD1 (6 bases). CDR3 loop: CSARKGGEQFF. The CDR3 coding sequence is TGCAGCGCAAGAAAAGGGGGTGAGCAGTTCTTC.